These 27 T cell receptor beta chains came from one sample sequenced in a study of cytomegalovirus exposure and HLA in healthy donors. The PCR used 60 Vbeta and 13 Jbeta primers. Using immunoSEQ multiplex PCR, the repertoire was profiled, and TCRdb retains in-frame clones only, with some absent. The repertoire holds 95,000 to 110,000 clones, with 60% to 80% as singletons. Input material: PBMCs. The receptors stem from a man aged 55 to 70 in good health and CMV-seropositive.

The chain is built from TRBV28 and TRBJ1-4; D is ambiguous. V lost 2 bases, J lost 5 bases, and 6 bases lay in between. Per the germline V gene, CDR1 is MDHEN and CDR2 is SYDVKM. The CDR3 sequence is 13 residues long. The CDR3, as DNA: TGTGCCAGCAGTTTAGGCAGAAATGAAAAACTGTTTTTT. It yields the protein CASSLGRNEKLFF.

V is TRBV9 and J is TRBJ2-7, with 8 positions matching TRBD2. V was pared by 3 bases and J by 2 bases, with 4 bases of the junction left unmatched. The germline V gene encodes CDR1 SGDLS and CDR2 YYNGEE. This CDR3 is built from 14 residues. The CDR3 loop is CASSGPGLAYEQYF. As DNA, the CDR3 is TGTGCCAGCAGCGGACCGGGACTAGCCTACGAGCAGTACTTC.

The chain has TRBV5-4 and TRBJ1-2; unclear D gene. Germline V gene lookup returns CDR1 SGHNT and CDR2 YYREEE (reference sequence). The CDR3 is 13 amino acids. V lost 0 bases and J lost 5, with 8 bases in between. Written as DNA, the CDR3 is TGTGCCAGCAGCTTGGAGCCCGAGTATGGCTACACCTTC. Translating gives CASSLEPEYGYTF.

The chain links TRBV28 to TRBJ1-2; 7 bases fit TRBD1. Looked up from germline, CDR1 is MDHEN and CDR2 is SYDVKM. Unmatched junction bases numbered 6, after V lost 2 bases and J lost 3 bases. This CDR3 is 15 amino acids long. The CDR3 DNA reads TGTGCCAGCAGTTTAGAGGGCAGGGGGGACTATGGCTACACCTTC. Protein sequence: CASSLEGRGDYGYTF.

This chain uses TRBV10-3 with TRBJ1-4; possibly TRBD1 for D (5 bases). This CDR3 is built from 17 residues. Germline CDR1 and CDR2: ENHRY and SYGVKD. The V end was cut by 0 bases, the J end by 4 bases, with 15 bases between. CDR3 coding DNA: TGTGCCATCAGTGAGTCGGAGGGGTTGAAAAATAATGAAAAACTGTTTTTT. Residues: CAISESEGLKNNEKLFF.

This rearrangement joins TRBV2 to TRBJ2-2; D perhaps matches TRBD1 (6 bases). Germline V lookup: CDR1 SNHLY, CDR2 FYNNEI. The length of the CDR3 is 14 residues. Trimming removed 8 bases at V and 4 bases at J, with 14 bases between. The CDR3 loop is CASVKDSSTGELFF. The CDR3 DNA follows: TGTGCCAGCGTAAAGGACAGCTCCACCGGGGAGCTGTTTTTT.

The rearrangement uses TRBV11-2 and TRBJ2-5; a weak D match, TRBD1 (5 bases). The CDR3 consists of 11 residues. V lost 7 bases and J 7 bases, leaving 10 bases between the germline ends. The germline V gene has CDR1 SGHAT and CDR2 FQNNGV. The CDR3 reads CASTTGATQYF. The CDR3 DNA reads TGTGCCAGCACCACAGGAGCGACCCAGTACTTC.

The rearrangement uses TRBV5-1 and TRBJ1-5; tentative D call: TRBD1 (5 bases). The ends were cut back, 5 bases at V and 0 bases at J, with 12 bases in the middle. The CDR3 is made up of 15 amino acids. Germline V gene lookup returns CDR1 SGHRS and CDR2 YFSETQ. CDR3 amino acids: CASRPTEYSNQPQHF. CDR3 nucleotides: TGCGCCAGCAGACCGACAGAGTATAGCAATCAGCCCCAGCATTTT.

This chain connects TRBV19 to TRBJ1-1; 9 bases agree with TRBD1. Trimming took 3 bases from V and 6 from J; bases not matched to a gene: 14. CDR1 and CDR2 from the germline V gene are LNHDA and SQIVND (reference sequence). The CDR3 runs to 17 residues. CDR3 coding DNA: TGTGCCAGTAGTATCCCCCCCGAGGACAGGGGACGGGCTGAAGCTTTCTTT. Amino acids: CASSIPPEDRGRAEAFF. Complete variable domain (other parts from reference TRBV19 and TRBJ1-1): DGGITQSPKYLFRKEGQNVTLSCEQNLNHDAMYWYRQDPGQGLRLIYYSQIVNDFQKGDIAEGYSVSREKKESFPLTVTSAQKNPTAFYLCASSIPPEDRGRAEAFFGQGTRLTVV.

This clone was recorded only once. The chain links TRBV5-1 to TRBJ2-3; D remains unclear. This CDR3 has 14 amino acids. Trimming stripped 0 bases from V and 5 bases from J, with 10 bases between. Germline CDR1 and CDR2: SGHRS and YFSETQ. The chain's CDR3 is CASSLAPRKDTQYF. CDR3 nucleotide sequence: TGCGCCAGCAGCTTGGCCCCTAGAAAAGATACGCAGTATTTT.

The chain has TRBV27 and TRBJ2-7, with D tentatively TRBD1 (5 bases). V lost 8 bases and J lost 4, with 12 bases in between. Germline V CDR1 and CDR2: MNHEY, SMNVEV (reference sequence). The length of the CDR3 is 12 residues. The CDR3 loop is CASWRSGYEQYF. The CDR3 bases are TGTGCCAGCTGGCGGTCAGGGTACGAGCAGTACTTC.

This chain connects TRBV27 to TRBJ2-3; 9 nucleotides agree with TRBD1. The CDR3 is made up of 16 amino acids. CDR1 is MNHEY, CDR2 SMNVEV, per germline (reference sequence). With 8 bases clipped from V and 3 bases from J, the junction kept 12 bases outside the gene matches. The CDR3 nucleotides are TGTGCCAGCGACTTTACAGGGGGCCATTCGACAGATACGCAGTATTTT. Translation: CASDFTGGHSTDTQYF.

The genes are TRBV5-4 and TRBJ2-6; 7 bases match TRBD2. V was clipped by 6 bases and J by 0 bases; unmatched bases: 3. Germline CDR1 and CDR2: SGHNT and YYREEE (reference sequence). This CDR3 is 15 amino acids long. The CDR3 sequence is CASTSGGSGANVLTF. CDR3 DNA sequence: TGTGCCAGCACCTCGGGGGGCTCTGGGGCCAACGTCCTGACTTTC.

The table lists this clone with many counts. The V gene is TRBV6-1, the J gene TRBJ1-4, with no clear D. Germline assignment: CDR1 MNHNS and CDR2 SASEGT. The CDR3 spans 14 residues. V was pared by 3 bases and J by 6 bases, with 11 bases between. CDR3 region: CASSEGRRHEKLFF. CDR3 in DNA: TGTGCCAGCAGTGAGGGGAGGAGGCATGAAAAACTGTTTTTT.

The rearrangement links TRBV28 to TRBJ1-1; tentatively, D is TRBD1 (6 bases). The CDR3 consists of 15 residues. Germline assignment: CDR1 MDHEN and CDR2 SYDVKM. V was pared by 5 bases and J by 2 bases, with 15 bases between. CDR3 DNA: TGTGCCAGCAGTAAGACAGGCCAGCTAAACACTGAAGCTTTCTTT. Its protein is CASSKTGQLNTEAFF.

V usage is TRBV11-1 and J usage is TRBJ1-1; 8 positions agree with TRBD1. The V gene's germline CDR1 is SGHAT and CDR2 FQDESV (reference sequence). This CDR3 region has 12 residues. Trimming took 5 bases from V and 7 from J; bases not matched to a gene: 3. DNA of the CDR3: TGTGCCAGCAGCCTCGGGACAGGTGAAGCTTTCTTT. Translation: CASSLGTGEAFF.

The chain is built from TRBV4-1 and TRBJ1-1, with 8 bases identical to TRBD1. V was pared by 1 base and J by 4 bases, with 2 bases of the junction left unmatched. The CDR3 has 14 amino acids. Germline assignment: CDR1 MGHRA and CDR2 YSYEKL. In DNA form, the CDR3 reads TGCGCCAGCAGCCAAGCAGACAGGGGCACTGAAGCTTTCTTT. Translating it yields CASSQADRGTEAFF.

J is TRBJ2-1 and V is TRBV9; 8 nucleotides agree with TRBD2. CDR1 and CDR2 (germline): SGDLS, YYNGEE. Trimming cost V 3 bases and J 0 bases; bases outside gene matches: 8. This CDR3 region has 17 residues. CDR3: CASSARTSSSSYNEQFF. CDR3 in DNA: TGTGCCAGCAGCGCCCGGACTAGCTCAAGCTCCTACAATGAGCAGTTCTTC.

This sequence joins TRBV4-2 and TRBJ2-4, with 14 positions matching TRBD2. The CDR3 has 21 residues. Germline V gene sequence: CDR1 LGHNA, CDR2 YNFKEQ. With 4 bases clipped from V and 0 bases from J, the junction kept 14 bases outside the gene matches. CDR3 sequence (DNA): TGTGCCAGCAGCCGCAACCTAAGACTAGCGGGGGGGTCCTCAGCCAAAAACATTCAGTACTTC. This sequence encodes CASSRNLRLAGGSSAKNIQYF.

V gene TRBV7-2 combines with J gene TRBJ2-7; D is possibly TRBD2 (6 bases). Trimming took off 1 base at V and 7 bases at J, with 26 bases between the two ends. The germline gives CDR1 SGHTA, CDR2 FQGNSA. This CDR3 comprises 18 residues. This chain's CDR3 is CASSLGRGRAGPLGEQYF. DNA for the CDR3: TGTGCCAGCAGCTTAGGAAGGGGAAGGGCGGGACCGCTGGGGGAGCAGTACTTC.

This chain connects TRBV6-6 to TRBJ2-7, with 7 nucleotides matching TRBD2. The V gene's germline CDR1 is MNHNY and CDR2 SVGAGI (reference sequence). The trim removed 4 bases at V and 2 bases at J, leaving 8 bases unmatched. This CDR3 spans 15 amino acids. The CDR3 DNA reads as TGTGCCAGCAGTTCCCCCGTCGGGGGGACCTACGAGCAGTACTTC. This translates into CASSSPVGGTYEQYF.

This chain links TRBV5-6 with TRBJ2-7; D is ambiguous. Trimming took off 4 bases at V and 3 bases at J, with 5 bases between the two ends. Germline V lookup: CDR1 SGHDT, CDR2 YYEEEE. This CDR3 has 11 residues. Written as DNA, the CDR3 is TGTGCCAGCAGCAGACTCTACGAGCAGTACTTC. This encodes CASSRLYEQYF. The full variable domain, completed using reference TRBV5-6 and TRBJ2-7, is DAGVTQSPTHLIKTRGQQVTLRCSPKSGHDTVSWYQQALGQGPQFIFQYYEEEERQRGNFPDRFSGHQFPNYSSELNVNALLLGDSALYLCASSRLYEQYFGPGTRLTVT.

The genes are TRBV2 and TRBJ1-5; D is perhaps TRBD1 (5 bases). The V gene lost 0 bases and the J gene lost 4 bases, with 10 bases spanning the gap. Germline assignment: CDR1 SNHLY and CDR2 FYNNEI. The CDR3 has 15 residues. DNA of the CDR3: TGTGCCAGCAGTGAAGCGGTAAGGGGTAATCAGCCCCAGCATTTT. Residues: CASSEAVRGNQPQHF. The full variable domain, completed using reference TRBV2 and TRBJ1-5, is EPEVTQTPSHQVTQMGQEVILRCVPISNHLYFYWYRQILGQKVEFLVSFYNNEISEKSEIFDDQFSVERPDGSNFTLKIRSTKLEDSAMYFCASSEAVRGNQPQHFGDGTRLSIL.

This clone was seen more than once but under ten times. CDR3 DNA: TGTGCCAGCGAGAGGGGGGGCCGCACGCGGAGGGGGACCCAGTACTTC. As protein: CASERGGRTRRGTQYF. J is TRBJ2-5 and V is TRBV7-6; D might be TRBD2 (7 bases). Between the trimmed V and J ends, which lost 8 bases and 7 bases, there was a span of 26 bases. CDR1 is SGHVS, CDR2 FNYEAQ, per germline. The CDR3 loop spans 16 amino acids.

This clone has more than one count but fewer than ten. This chain links TRBV10-1 with TRBJ2-3, with 7 bases matching TRBD1. After removal of 5 bases from V and 5 bases from J, the junction contained 7 bases not matched to a gene. The CDR3 extends over 14 amino acids. Germline lookup yields CDR1 WNHNN and CDR2 SYGVQD (reference sequence). In nucleotides, the CDR3 is TGCGCCAGCAGTCGGACAGGTTCTATAGATACGCAGTATTTT. Translation: CASSRTGSIDTQYF.

The V gene is TRBV5-5, the J gene TRBJ1-5, with 9 bases lining up with TRBD1. The CDR3 is made up of 15 amino acids. The germline V gene encodes CDR1 SGHKS and CDR2 YYEKEE (reference sequence). The trim removed 5 bases at V and 3 bases at J, leaving 6 bases unmatched. The CDR3 here is CASRFGQGLNQPQHF. The CDR3 region has the DNA TGTGCCAGCAGGTTCGGACAGGGGCTCAATCAGCCCCAGCATTTT.

Worth noting for this clone: Germline and junction disagree at one end, which may indicate a read error. This chain joins TRBV4-1 and TRBJ2-3; 8 bases are a match to TRBD1. This CDR3 contains 16 residues. Germline-derived CDR1 and CDR2 are MGHRA and YSYEKL. CDR3 sequence: CASSKGLTGGEDTQYF. DNA of the CDR3: TGTGCCAGCAGCAAGGGACTCACAGGGGGAGAAGATACGCAGTATTTT.